Shown below are 29 T cell receptor beta chains from a single sample sequenced in a study of blood T cell repertoires in COVID-19. Method: immunoSEQ multiplex PCR; TCRdb's copy keeps in-frame clones and lacks some. The sample lists about 150,000 clones, about 88% occurring once. The specimen sequenced was PBMCs or T cells enriched from blood (not recorded which). All receptors come from a man aged 50-60 years who had recovered from COVID-19.

The chain joins TRBV18 to TRBJ1-3; 7 bases map to TRBD1. Looked up from germline, CDR1 is KGHSH and CDR2 is LQKENI. J gave up 0 bases and V 4 bases, and 3 bases lay outside the gene matches. The CDR3 length is 15 residues. The CDR3 region has the DNA TGTGCCAGCTCACAGGGACAGCTCTCTGGAAACACCATATATTTT. Translated: CASSQGQLSGNTIYF. Full variable domain (outside the CDR3, taken from reference TRBV18 and TRBJ1-3): NAGVMQNPRHLVRRRGQEARLRCSPMKGHSHVYWYRQLPEEGLKFMVYLQKENIIDESGMPKERFSAEFPKEGPSILRIQQVVRGDSAAYFCASSQGQLSGNTIYFGEGSWLTVV.

The rearrangement uses TRBV19 and TRBJ1-4; D gene uncertain. This CDR3 is built from 14 residues. CDR1 is LNHDA and CDR2 is SQIVND in the germline V gene (reference sequence). The V end was cut by 1 base, the J end by 4 bases, with 7 bases between. In DNA, the CDR3 is TGTGCCAGTAGTATAGGGCAGCGTAATGAAAAACTGTTTTTT. Encoded protein: CASSIGQRNEKLFF. Based on the CDR3 plus reference TRBV19 and TRBJ1-4, the full variable domain is DGGITQSPKYLFRKEGQNVTLSCEQNLNHDAMYWYRQDPGQGLRLIYYSQIVNDFQKGDIAEGYSVSREKKESFPLTVTSAQKNPTAFYLCASSIGQRNEKLFFGSGTQLSVL.

The chain joins TRBV21-1 to TRBJ2-7; the table calls TRBD2, which could not be checked here. TRBV21-1 is marked as a pseudogene. The CDR3 length is 16 residues. This CDR3 is CASSTPRGTTSYEQYF. DNA for the CDR3: TGTGCCAGCAGCACCCCTCGGGGAACTACCTCCTACGAGCAGTACTTC.

The chain is built from TRBV5-4 and TRBJ1-1, with a weak D call TRBD1 (5 bases). Germline V gene sequence: CDR1 SGHNT, CDR2 YYREEE (reference sequence). V was clipped by 1 base and J by 1 base, with 5 bases between them. This CDR3 comprises 13 residues. CDR3 region: CASSLTGNTEAFF. The CDR3, as DNA: TGTGCCAGCAGCTTGACAGGGAACACTGAAGCTTTCTTT.

The table lists this clone with a few counts. The V gene is TRBV27, the J gene TRBJ2-1; 7 bases are a match to TRBD2. The germline gives CDR1 MNHEY, CDR2 SMNVEV (reference sequence). The CDR3 length is 15 residues. V dropped 7 bases and J dropped 4; count of bases not matched to a gene: 10. CDR3 region: CASNPSGNLYNEQFF. Here the CDR3 DNA reads TGTGCCAGCAACCCCAGCGGGAACCTATACAATGAGCAGTTCTTC.

The V call is TRBV7-9, the J call TRBJ1-1, with D perhaps matching TRBD1 (5 bases). The germline V gene has CDR1 SEHNR and CDR2 FQNEAQ (reference sequence). Trimming removed 4 bases from V and 4 bases from J, with 16 bases in between. CDR3 length: 15 amino acids. The DNA for the CDR3 is TGTGCCAGCAGCTCCCCACGTGGGGGGTCCACTGAAGCTTTCTTT. The encoded protein is CASSSPRGGSTEAFF.

The V and J genes are TRBV3-1 (or the pseudogene TRBV3-2) and TRBJ1-1, with D unclear. Germline V gene lookup returns CDR1 LGHDT and CDR2 YNNKEL (reference sequence). V lost 4 bases, J lost 0 bases, and 6 bases lay in between. This CDR3 spans 13 amino acids. CDR3 region: CASSPDLNTEAFF. The CDR3 DNA reads TGTGCCAGCAGCCCCGACTTGAACACTGAAGCTTTCTTT.

The V and J genes are TRBV2 and TRBJ1-5; 7 nucleotides line up with TRBD1. The germline V gene has CDR1 SNHLY and CDR2 FYNNEI. The CDR3 spans 13 residues. V lost 6 bases and J lost 11; bases outside the gene matches: 10. CDR3 amino acids: CASRDGQAGAQHF. CDR3 nucleotides: TGTGCCAGCAGGGATGGACAGGCCGGGGCCCAGCATTTT.

The chain has TRBV7-3 and TRBJ2-3; a weak D match, TRBD2 (5 bases). V lost 0 bases and J lost 6, with 16 bases in between. The CDR3 consists of 16 residues. CDR1 SGHTA and CDR2 FQGTGA come from the germline V gene. CDR3 nucleotide sequence: TGTGCCAGCAGCTTAACAGGAAGCGGTGTCGCGGATACGCAGTATTTT. Translating gives CASSLTGSGVADTQYF. Using reference TRBV7-3 and TRBJ2-3 for the parts outside the CDR3, the full variable domain is GAGVSQTPSNKVTEKGKYVELRCDPISGHTALYWYRQSLGQGPEFLIYFQGTGAADDSGLPNDRFFAVRPEGSVSTLKIQRTERGDSAVYLCASSLTGSGVADTQYFGPGTRLTVL.

The genes are TRBV7-2 and TRBJ1-6; 9 positions agree with TRBD1. The CDR3 sequence is 16 residues long. The junction had 8 bases not matched to a gene; V was cut back by 2 bases and J by 9 bases. The V gene's germline CDR1 is SGHTA and CDR2 FQGNSA. For the CDR3, the DNA is TGTGCCAGCAGCTTAATGGGACAGGGAATAGGTTCACCCCTCCACTTT. It specifies CASSLMGQGIGSPLHF.

The chain recombines TRBV2 with TRBJ1-3; no clear D gene. CDR1 and CDR2 from the germline V gene are SNHLY and FYNNEI. With 2 bases removed from V and 0 bases from J, the gap between germline ends came to 8 bases. There are 15 residues in the CDR3. CDR3 bases: TGTGCCAGCAGTGAACAGTCATTCTCTGGAAACACCATATATTTT. This sequence encodes CASSEQSFSGNTIYF.

The V and J genes are TRBV5-1 and TRBJ2-2; tentatively, D is TRBD2 (5 bases). The CDR3 has 17 residues. CDR1 and CDR2 from the germline V gene are SGHRS and YFSETQ. V lost 3 bases and J 2 bases, leaving 17 bases between the germline ends. CDR3: CASSSTLGETNTGELFF. In nucleotides, the CDR3 is TGCGCCAGCAGCTCCACTCTGGGAGAGACCAACACCGGGGAGCTGTTTTTT.

The chain couples TRBV7-9 to TRBJ1-2, with TRBD1 matching 10 bases. V was pared by 7 bases and J by 4 bases, with 9 bases of the junction left unmatched. The CDR3 consists of 15 residues. Germline CDR1 reads SEHNR; CDR2 reads FQNEAQ (reference sequence). CDR3 amino acids: CASTPFRDRGYGYTF. DNA for the CDR3: TGTGCCAGCACCCCTTTCCGGGACAGGGGCTATGGCTACACCTTC.

The chain carries TRBV29-1 and TRBJ2-7, with 8 bases matching TRBD1. This CDR3 region has 11 residues. CDR1 and CDR2 from the germline V gene are SQVTM and ANQGSEA. V shed 6 bases, J shed 5 bases, and the junction held 3 bases outside the gene matches. CDR3 coding DNA: TGCAGCGTCAGGGGGCGGCACGAGCAGTACTTC. Amino acids: CSVRGRHEQYF.

The CDR3 reads CASSSDGSNSPLHF. CDR3 nucleotide sequence: TGTGCCAGCAGTTCGGACGGGAGTAATTCACCCCTCCACTTT. The genes are TRBV5-4 and TRBJ1-6; D call uncertain. Germline CDR1 is SGHNT and CDR2 is YYREEE (reference sequence). V was pared by 5 bases and J by 6 bases, with 12 bases between. The CDR3 loop spans 14 amino acids.

This rearrangement joins TRBV14 to TRBJ1-2, with TRBD1 as a possible D gene (6 bases). The length of the CDR3 is 13 residues. V lost 1 base, J lost 8 bases, and 11 bases lay in between. Germline CDR1 reads SGHDN; CDR2 reads FVKESK. This chain's CDR3 is CASSQGGPGGYTF. The CDR3, as DNA: TGTGCCAGCAGCCAAGGGGGGCCCGGCGGCTACACCTTC.

V and J are TRBV5-1 and TRBJ2-5, with 8 bases identical to TRBD1. V trimming: 4 bases; J trimming: 2 bases; junction bases outside the gene matches: 4. The CDR3 is made up of 14 amino acids. Germline lookup yields CDR1 SGHRS and CDR2 YFSETQ. The CDR3 loop is CASSSGQGQETQYF. Written as DNA, the CDR3 is TGCGCCAGCAGCAGCGGACAGGGACAAGAGACCCAGTACTTC.

The chain is built from TRBV4-3 and TRBJ1-6, with a possible D match to TRBD1 (5 bases). Germline assignment: CDR1 LGHNA and CDR2 YSLEER. The CDR3 consists of 18 residues. With 0 bases removed from V and 5 bases from J, the gap between germline ends came to 17 bases. The CDR3 spells CASSQESGTRRNNSPLHF. The CDR3 nucleotides read TGCGCCAGCAGCCAAGAAAGTGGGACTCGGAGAAATAATTCACCCCTCCACTTT.

This chain connects TRBV19 to TRBJ1-6; D possibly corresponds to TRBD1 (6 bases). The CDR3 has 12 amino acids. In germline, CDR1 is LNHDA, CDR2 SQIVND (reference sequence). V was trimmed by 6 bases and J by 10 bases, leaving 10 bases between them. CDR3 protein: CASSAGQSPLHF. Here the CDR3 DNA reads TGTGCCAGTAGCGCCGGACAGTCACCCCTCCACTTT.

This clone turned up a few times. The genes are TRBV3-1 (or the pseudogene TRBV3-2) and TRBJ1-1, with D perhaps matching TRBD1 (5 bases). The CDR3 is 14 amino acids. The V end was cut by 0 bases, the J end by 4 bases, with 9 bases between. Germline V gene data show CDR1 as LGHDT and CDR2 as YNNKEL (reference sequence). The CDR3 sequence: CASSQDLGGTEAFF. DNA for the CDR3: TGTGCCAGCAGCCAAGATCTGGGGGGCACTGAAGCTTTCTTT.

The chain couples TRBV2 to TRBJ2-1, with 10 bases aligning to TRBD2. CDR1 and CDR2 (germline): SNHLY, FYNNEI. The V gene end was trimmed by 6 bases and the J gene end by 0 bases; junction bases not matched to a gene: 2. CDR3 length: 15 amino acids. Written as DNA, the CDR3 is TGTGCCAGCAGATGGACTAGCGGCTCCTACAATGAGCAGTTCTTC. Protein: CASRWTSGSYNEQFF.

CDR3 sequence (DNA): TGCGCCAGCAGCCAGGAACAGGGGCGGTATAATTCACCCCTCCACTTT. Its protein is CASSQEQGRYNSPLHF. The chain couples TRBV4-3 to TRBJ1-6; 7 bases fit TRBD1. The CDR3 is 16 residues long. Germline CDR1 and CDR2: LGHNA and YSLEER. V was clipped by 3 bases and J by 4 bases; unmatched bases: 6.

J is TRBJ1-2 and V is TRBV19; D is possibly TRBD1 (6 bases). Trimming removed 7 bases at V and 7 bases at J, with 25 bases between. Germline V gene sequence: CDR1 LNHDA, CDR2 SQIVND (reference sequence). The CDR3 consists of 16 residues. CDR3 sequence (DNA): TGTGCCAGTAATGGGGGCGGCCCCAGGGGTGACGGTGGCTACACCTTC. It is translated as CASNGGGPRGDGGYTF.

This clone was observed a few times. J is TRBJ1-4 and V is TRBV9; 8 bases map to TRBD1. The CDR3 sequence is 15 residues long. Germline lookup yields CDR1 SGDLS and CDR2 YYNGEE. V was pared by 0 bases and J by 2 bases, with 0 bases of the junction left unmatched. The CDR3 coding sequence is TGTGCCAGCAGCGTAGCAGGGGGCACTAATGAAAAACTGTTTTTT. It yields the protein CASSVAGGTNEKLFF.

The chain uses TRBV6-1 and TRBJ1-3; D is possibly TRBD1 (5 bases). V lost 3 bases to trimming and J lost 1 base, with 7 bases between them. The CDR3 has 14 amino acids. Looked up from germline, CDR1 is MNHNS and CDR2 is SASEGT. CDR3: CASSDGHSGNTIYF. As DNA, the CDR3 is TGTGCCAGCAGTGACGGACATTCTGGAAACACCATATATTTT.

This chain links TRBV7-2 with TRBJ2-2; no clear D. The CDR3 consists of 13 residues. Trimming took 1 base from V and 6 from J, leaving 6 bases between them. Germline V lookup: CDR1 SGHTA, CDR2 FQGNSA. The CDR3 loop reads CASSLGRAGELFF. In DNA form, the CDR3 reads TGTGCCAGCAGCTTAGGTAGAGCCGGGGAGCTGTTTTTT.

This chain connects TRBV5-6 to TRBJ1-5; TRBD1 is a possible D gene (5 bases). This CDR3 contains 15 residues. Trimming took off 2 bases at V and 3 bases at J, with 12 bases between the two ends. Germline V gene lookup returns CDR1 SGHDT and CDR2 YYEEEE. The CDR3 DNA reads TGTGCCAGCAGCTTTTCGGCAGGGAACAATCAGCCCCAGCATTTT. Protein: CASSFSAGNNQPQHF.

V usage is TRBV7-2 and J usage is TRBJ2-3, with TRBD2 as a possible D gene (6 bases). Per germline, CDR1 SGHTA and CDR2 FQGNSA. The CDR3 sequence is 15 residues long. V dropped 1 base and J dropped 0 bases, with 8 bases sitting between them. The CDR3 sequence is CASSLVAASTDTQYF. As DNA, the CDR3 is TGTGCCAGCAGCTTAGTAGCGGCAAGCACAGATACGCAGTATTTT.

There are a few counts of this clone. The chain is built from TRBV7-2 and TRBJ2-1; 12 nucleotides line up with TRBD1. After removal of 3 bases from V and 7 bases from J, the junction contained 4 bases not matched to a gene. Germline V gene sequence: CDR1 SGHTA, CDR2 FQGNSA. The CDR3 is 15 residues long. In DNA, the CDR3 is TGTGCCAGCAGCTTGGGGACAGGGGGCTGGAATGAGCAGTTCTTC. This sequence encodes CASSLGTGGWNEQFF.